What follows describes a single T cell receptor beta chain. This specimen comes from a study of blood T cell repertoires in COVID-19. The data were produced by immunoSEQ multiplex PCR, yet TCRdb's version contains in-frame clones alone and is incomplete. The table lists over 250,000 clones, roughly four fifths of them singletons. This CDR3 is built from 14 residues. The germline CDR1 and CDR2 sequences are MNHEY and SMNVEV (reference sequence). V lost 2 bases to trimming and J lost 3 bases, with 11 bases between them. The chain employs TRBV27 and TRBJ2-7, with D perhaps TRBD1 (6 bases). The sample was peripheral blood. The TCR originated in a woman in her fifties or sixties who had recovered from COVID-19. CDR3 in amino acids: CASSLSYRDYEQYF. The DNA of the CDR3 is TGTGCCAGCAGTTTAAGCTACAGGGACTACGAGCAGTACTTC.